This TCR beta chain was captured by sequencing in a study of blood T cell repertoires in COVID-19. The overall study: Donors in the United States, Italy and Spain gave samples during acute or convalescent COVID-19. PBMCs, B-cell-depleted T cells, or T cells provided the cDNA or gDNA that made up the material.

V shed 2 bases, J shed 4 bases, and the junction held 5 bases outside the gene matches. The germline V gene has CDR1 LNHDA and CDR2 SQIVND (reference sequence). CDR3 length: 15 amino acids. Method: immunoSEQ multiplex PCR; TCRdb's copy keeps in-frame clones and lacks some. This sample has some 180,000 clones; around 83% occur once, and the top ten carry roughly 8%. The chain recombines TRBV19 with TRBJ1-3; 7 nucleotides line up with TRBD1. Sequenced sample: peripheral blood. This clonotype was sampled from a woman aged 60-70 years with acute or convalescent COVID-19. This CDR3 reads CASSISGDSGNTIYF. The DNA for the CDR3 is TGTGCCAGTAGTATATCCGGGGACAGCGGAAACACCATATATTTT.